This T cell receptor beta chain appears in the sequencing data of a study of blood T cell repertoires in COVID-19. Study background: Donors in the United States, Italy and Spain gave samples during acute or convalescent COVID-19. In each case, the material was cDNA or gDNA derived from T cells, B-cell-depleted T cells, or PBMCs.

Under the authors' procedure: Researchers report that nucleated cell counts were estimated from reference gene primer amplification. Sequenced by immunoSEQ multiplex PCR; TCRdb stores in-frame clones only, minus some. V, J and clone size derive from that table, while D and trimming were established from the DNA sequence. The data show more than 75,000 clones, around nine tenths seen once. In germline, CDR1 is LNHDA, CDR2 SQIVND (reference sequence). Unmatched junction bases numbered 12, after V lost 1 base and J lost 10 bases. The CDR3 extends over 16 amino acids. Sequences were obtained from peripheral blood. V and J are TRBV19 and TRBJ2-1; 8 bases line up with TRBD2. This sequence was found in a woman in her seventies with acute or convalescent COVID-19. The CDR3 nucleotides read TGTGCCAGTAGTATAGTCGGGGGGGCGGCCTTTGGGGAGCAGTTCTTC. This encodes CASSIVGGAAFGEQFF.